The text below deals with one T cell receptor (beta chain). Per germline, CDR1 SGDLS and CDR2 YYNGEE. The V gene lost 2 bases and the J gene lost 1 base, with 10 bases spanning the gap. This CDR3 contains 14 residues. The sample is drawn from a study of OX40 agonist ivuxolimab in advanced cancers. The protocol was immunoSEQ multiplex PCR, while the TCRdb copy is restricted to in-frame clones and leaves out a portion. This table holds some 50,000 clones, just over 85% found once. Sample: CD4+ or CD8+ T cells sorted from blood, taken in a trial of the OX40 agonist ivuxolimab. The receptor comes from an adult with an advanced solid tumor such as melanoma, head and neck, liver or kidney cancer. This chain connects TRBV9 to TRBJ2-7; no reliable D call. The CDR3 protein is CASSVSVGSYEQYF. The CDR3 coding sequence is TGTGCCAGCAGCGTGTCAGTCGGATCCTACGAGCAGTACTTC.